The 22 T cell receptor beta chains below were found in one sample sequenced in a study of molecular identifiers for immune sequencing clone quantification. TCRdb re-derived calls from the PCR reads in MiXCR, one entry per CDR3 protein. The repertoire holds over 600,000 distinct CDR3 sequences, with just under 20% as singletons. The sample comprised naive CD8+ T cells from blood, with Jurkat cell RNA spiked in. Sample subset: FACS-sorted CD8+CD4-CCR7+CD45RA+ naive T cells. The receptors here all came from a human donor in good health. Some libraries in this study had Jurkat cell RNA spiked in.

This clonotype showed up many times. The rearrangement joins TRBV5-4 to TRBJ1-2; TRBD1 matches 7 bases. This CDR3 region has 13 residues. CDR1 is SGHNT and CDR2 is YYREEE in the germline V gene (reference sequence). The junction had 6 bases not matched to a gene; V was cut back by 3 bases and J by 7 bases. The CDR3 here is CASSSTGDFGYTF. CDR3 nucleotides: TGTGCCAGCAGCTCAACAGGGGATTTTGGCTACACCTTC.

This clonotype was counted only a few times. The rearrangement links TRBV20-1 to TRBJ1-5, with TRBD1 matching over 7 bases. Germline V lookup: CDR1 DFQATT, CDR2 SNEGSKA (reference sequence). V lost 2 bases and J lost 11; bases outside the gene matches: 6. The length of the CDR3 is 12 residues. Here the CDR3 DNA reads TGCAGTGCTAGATTGACAGGGACGGCCCAGCATTTT. It specifies CSARLTGTAQHF.

In regard to this clonotype: Being one base from a much bigger clone, this may be a read error. V usage is TRBV7-9 and J usage is TRBJ2-3, with TRBD1 matching 7 bases. This CDR3 comprises 15 residues. Germline V CDR1 and CDR2: SEHNR, FQNEAQ (reference sequence). The chain's CDR3 is CASNLGTANTDTQYF. In nucleotides, the CDR3 is TGTGCCAGCAACTTAGGGACAGCAAACACAGATACGCAGTATTTT.

This clonotype was observed many times. The rearrangement joins TRBV6-2 or TRBV6-3 to TRBJ2-4; 10 nucleotides match TRBD1. The germline V gene has CDR1 MNHEY and CDR2 SVGEGT. J gave up 8 bases and V 5 bases, and 3 bases lay outside the gene matches. This CDR3 has 13 residues. The DNA for the CDR3 is TGTGCCAGCAGTGACAGGGGGCTGTACATTCAGTACTTC. Translating gives CASSDRGLYIQYF.

With regard to this clonotype: The junction and the germline gene differ at one end; a read error may be behind it. The chain has TRBV4-3 and TRBJ2-7; 8 nucleotides align to TRBD1. The CDR3 covers 15 residues. Germline CDR1 reads LGHNA; CDR2 reads YSLEER. CDR3 nucleotide sequence: TGCGCCAGCAGCCGCGGGACAGGTCCCCTCTACGAGCAGTGCTTC. Amino acids: CASSRGTGPLYEQCF.

This clonotype was seen ten or more times. This rearrangement joins TRBV9 to TRBJ1-4, with no clear D. The CDR3 spans 14 residues. The V gene's germline CDR1 is SGDLS and CDR2 YYNGEE. V lost 0 bases and J 0 bases, leaving 3 bases between the germline ends. The CDR3 loop is CASSVGTTNEKLFF. The CDR3 DNA sequence: TGTGCCAGCAGCGTAGGGACAACTAATGAAAAACTGTTTTTT.

This sequence joins TRBV9 and TRBJ1-1; D call uncertain. The CDR3 is made up of 14 amino acids. Germline V lookup: CDR1 SGDLS, CDR2 YYNGEE. V lost 4 bases and J 4 bases, leaving 14 bases between the germline ends. CDR3 nucleotide sequence: TGTGCCAGCAGCCCCCCCGAAGGGAGCACTGAAGCTTTCTTT. It translates to CASSPPEGSTEAFF.

This clonotype was recorded a few times. V usage is TRBV20-1 and J usage is TRBJ2-7; weak D call: TRBD1 (5 bases). Per germline, CDR1 DFQATT and CDR2 SNEGSKA (reference sequence). The CDR3 length is 13 residues. Deletions cut 2 bases from V and 5 bases from J, with 13 bases between. CDR3 DNA sequence: TGCAGTGCTAGACAGGCCAGGACAAACGAGCAGTACTTC. Residues: CSARQARTNEQYF.

Regarding this clonotype: This clone may be a read error of a much larger clone one base away. The chain recombines TRBV24-1 with TRBJ2-5; TRBD2 agrees at 11 bases. This CDR3 contains 20 residues. Germline lookup yields CDR1 KGHDR and CDR2 SFDVKD. V was clipped by 7 bases and J by 4 bases; unmatched bases: 22. In DNA, the CDR3 is TGTGCCACCAGCTCAGGTCCCCTAGCGGGGGGCACGAAGTACCGAGAGACCCAGTACTTC. This gives the protein CATSSGPLAGGTKYRETQYF.

This chain links TRBV4-3 with TRBJ1-2; possible D gene TRBD1, 5 bases. The CDR3 spans 16 residues. Trimming pared 2 bases from V and 1 base from J, leaving 14 bases between. Per the germline V gene, CDR1 is LGHNA and CDR2 is YSLEER. The CDR3 DNA reads TGCGCCAGCAGCCAAACCGGGACCGTGAGTAACTATGGCTACACCTTC. Translating gives CASSQTGTVSNYGYTF.

With regard to this clonotype: Without the conserved terminal phenylalanine or tryptophan, this CDR3 likely stems from a read error. The chain employs TRBV19 and TRBJ1-5; tentative D call: TRBD1 (5 bases). Trimming pared 3 bases from V and 3 bases from J, leaving 9 bases between. This CDR3 has 14 residues. CDR1 and CDR2 from the germline V gene are LNHDA and SQIVND (reference sequence). This chain's CDR3 is CASSMGQTNQPQHL. The DNA for the CDR3 is TGTGCCAGTAGTATGGGGCAGACCAATCAGCCCCAGCATCTT.

To note about this clonotype: A read error may be the cause here, since a much bigger clone is one base away. The V call is TRBV5-4, the J call TRBJ2-2; TRBD1 agrees at 9 bases. V dropped 0 bases and J dropped 6; count of bases not matched to a gene: 6. CDR3 length: 16 amino acids. Germline lookup yields CDR1 SGHNT and CDR2 YYREEE (reference sequence). CDR3 region: CASSLATGGPSGELFF. The CDR3 DNA is TGTGCCAGCAGCTTGGCCACAGGGGGCCCCTCCGGGGAGCTGTTTTTT.

This clonotype was counted many times. The chain has TRBV12-3 or TRBV12-4 and TRBJ2-3; 12 bases map to TRBD2. This CDR3 is built from 20 residues. The ends lost 6 bases at V and 1 base at J; junction bases unmatched: 17. CDR3 sequence reads: CASRPHLLAGGPGRTDTQYF. The DNA for the CDR3 is TGTGCCAGCAGGCCTCATCTTCTAGCGGGGGGGCCCGGACGCACAGATACGCAGTATTTT.

As to this clonotype: This sequence may be a read error, since a much larger clone differs from it by one base. The CDR3 spells CACNPRDSFSGANVLTF. For the CDR3, the DNA is TGTGCCTGCAACCCCAGGGACAGTTTCTCTGGGGCCAACGTCCTGACTTTC. The chain couples TRBV6-2 or TRBV6-3 to TRBJ2-6; 7 bases fit TRBD1. The germline V gene encodes CDR1 MNHEY and CDR2 SVGEGT. There are 17 residues in the CDR3. With V trimmed by 11 bases and J by 0 bases, 13 bases remained unmatched.

This clonotype has only a few counts. The chain has TRBV20-1 and TRBJ1-5, with a weak D call TRBD1 (5 bases). The length of the CDR3 is 14 residues. The germline V and J ends were trimmed by 2 bases and 5 bases, with 13 bases remaining between them. Germline CDR1 reads DFQATT; CDR2 reads SNEGSKA (reference sequence). In DNA, the CDR3 is TGCAGTGCTAGAATGGGGAGGGACGATCAGCCCCAGCATTTT. The encoded protein is CSARMGRDDQPQHF.

J is TRBJ1-2 and V is TRBV27, with 10 bases aligning to TRBD1. With V trimmed by 6 bases and J by 5 bases, 9 bases remained unmatched. The CDR3 is 15 amino acids. Germline assignment: CDR1 MNHEY and CDR2 SMNVEV (reference sequence). Here the CDR3 DNA reads TGTGCCAGCAGGTTCTTGGACAGGGGGTTTTATGGCTACACCTTC. Encoded protein: CASRFLDRGFYGYTF.

This clonotype showed up many times. The CDR3 region has the DNA TGCAGTGCTAGAGACGGACTAGCGAGCTACGAGCAGTACTTC. Its protein product is CSARDGLASYEQYF. V is TRBV20-1 and J is TRBJ2-7, with 9 bases identical to TRBD2. The CDR3 is 14 amino acids. Germline lookup yields CDR1 DFQATT and CDR2 SNEGSKA (reference sequence). The ends lost 0 bases at V and 3 bases at J; junction bases unmatched: 3.

This clonotype was seen a handful of times. The chain couples TRBV3-1 to TRBJ1-1, with unresolved D. The ends were cut back, 3 bases at V and 1 base at J, with 15 bases in the middle. Germline V gene lookup returns CDR1 LGHDT and CDR2 YNNKEL (reference sequence). This CDR3 has 16 amino acids. The CDR3 DNA is TGTGCCAGCAGCCACCTTGAGGGTAGGAGGAACACTGAAGCTTTCTTT. It yields the protein CASSHLEGRRNTEAFF.

There are a few counts of this clonotype. Sequence at one end of the junction differs from germline and may be a read error. This chain uses TRBV10-1 with TRBJ2-1, with D uncertain. The CDR3 contains 15 residues. From germline, CDR1 is WNHNN and CDR2 SYGVQD (reference sequence). This CDR3 is CASSEVRTSHNEQFF. Here the CDR3 DNA reads TGCGCCAGCAGTGAAGTCAGGACCTCCCACAATGAGCAGTTCTTC.

Regarding this clonotype: A much larger clone is a single base away; this may be a read error. This chain uses TRBV19 with TRBJ1-5, with D unclear. Germline V lookup: CDR1 LNHDA, CDR2 SQIVND (reference sequence). V lost 7 bases and J 9 bases, leaving 19 bases between the germline ends. The CDR3 is 14 amino acids. The chain's CDR3 is CASNPGSMLGPQHF. DNA for the CDR3: TGTGCCAGTAATCCCGGGAGCATGTTGGGGCCCCAGCATTTT.

This clonotype occurred many times. This chain joins TRBV11-2 and TRBJ2-3; 12 bases match TRBD2. This CDR3 has 17 residues. Germline V gene sequence: CDR1 SGHAT, CDR2 FQNNGV. Unmatched junction bases numbered 8, after V lost 0 bases and J lost 7 bases. CDR3 region: CASSLDPLAGGPNTQYF. Here the CDR3 DNA reads TGTGCCAGCAGCTTAGATCCCCTAGCGGGGGGGCCAAATACGCAGTATTTT.

This clonotype was counted ten times or more. The chain uses TRBV29-1 and TRBJ1-1, with D maybe TRBD1 (6 bases). The V end lost 1 base, the J end lost 0 bases, and 12 bases lay between the germline ends. This CDR3 has 15 residues. Germline values: CDR1 SQVTM, CDR2 ANQGSEA. The CDR3 protein is CSVEARGYMNTEAFF. The DNA of the CDR3 is TGCAGCGTTGAAGCCAGGGGCTATATGAACACTGAAGCTTTCTTT. The whole variable domain, remainder taken from reference TRBV29-1 and TRBJ1-1, is SAVISQKPSRDICQRGTSLTIQCQVDSQVTMMFWYRQQPGQSLTLIATANQGSEATYESGFVIDKFPISRPNLTFSTLTVSNMSPEDSSIYLCSVEARGYMNTEAFFGQGTRLTVV.